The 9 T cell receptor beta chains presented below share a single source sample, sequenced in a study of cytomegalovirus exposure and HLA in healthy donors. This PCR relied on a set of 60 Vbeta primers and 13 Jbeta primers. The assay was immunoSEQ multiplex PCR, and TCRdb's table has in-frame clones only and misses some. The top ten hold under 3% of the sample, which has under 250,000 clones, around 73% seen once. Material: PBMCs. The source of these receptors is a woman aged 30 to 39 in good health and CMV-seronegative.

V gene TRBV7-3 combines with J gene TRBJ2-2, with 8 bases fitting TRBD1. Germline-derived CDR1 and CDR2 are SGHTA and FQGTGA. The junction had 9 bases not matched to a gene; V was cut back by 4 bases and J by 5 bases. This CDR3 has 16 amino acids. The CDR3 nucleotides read TGTGCCAGCAGCTCACCGGGACAGGAAACAACCGGGGAGCTGTTTTTT. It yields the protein CASSSPGQETTGELFF.

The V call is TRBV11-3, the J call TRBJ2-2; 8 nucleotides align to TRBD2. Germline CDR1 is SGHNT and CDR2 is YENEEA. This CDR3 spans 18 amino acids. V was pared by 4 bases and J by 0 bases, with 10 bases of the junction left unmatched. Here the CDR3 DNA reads TGTGCCAGCAGCTCCGGGGTAGCGGGGACTTCGAACACCGGGGAGCTGTTTTTT. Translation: CASSSGVAGTSNTGELFF.

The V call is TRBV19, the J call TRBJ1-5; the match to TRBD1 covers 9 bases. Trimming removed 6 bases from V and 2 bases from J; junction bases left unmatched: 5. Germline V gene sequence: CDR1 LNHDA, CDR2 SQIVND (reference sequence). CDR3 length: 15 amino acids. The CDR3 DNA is TGTGCCAGTAGAGGGGACAGGGAAGGCAATCAGCCCCAGCATTTT. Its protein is CASRGDREGNQPQHF.

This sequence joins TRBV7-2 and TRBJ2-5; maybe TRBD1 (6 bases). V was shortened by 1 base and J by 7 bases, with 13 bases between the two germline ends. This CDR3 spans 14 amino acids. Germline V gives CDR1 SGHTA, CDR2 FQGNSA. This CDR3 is CASSLDAGARTQYF. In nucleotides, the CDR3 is TGTGCCAGCAGCTTAGACGCAGGGGCAAGGACCCAGTACTTC.

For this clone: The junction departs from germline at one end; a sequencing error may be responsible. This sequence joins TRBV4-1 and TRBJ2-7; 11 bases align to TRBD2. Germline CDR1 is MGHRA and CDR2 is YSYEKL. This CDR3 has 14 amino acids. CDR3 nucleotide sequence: TGCGCCAGCAGCCAAGGGACTAGCGGGTCCCCTAACGACTTC. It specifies CASSQGTSGSPNDF.

The CDR3 region has the DNA TGTGCCAGCAGCGTCCAGGGAACCTCCTACGAGCAGTACTTC. It specifies CASSVQGTSYEQYF. The V and J genes are TRBV9 and TRBJ2-7; possibly TRBD1 for D (5 bases). The CDR3 spans 14 residues. The V gene lost 2 bases and the J gene lost 0 bases, with 9 bases spanning the gap. Germline CDR1 is SGDLS and CDR2 is YYNGEE.

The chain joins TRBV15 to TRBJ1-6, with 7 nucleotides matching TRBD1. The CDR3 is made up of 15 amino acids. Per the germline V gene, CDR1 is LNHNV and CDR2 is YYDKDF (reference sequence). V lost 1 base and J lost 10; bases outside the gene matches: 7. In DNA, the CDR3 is TGTGCCACCAGCAGAGTGAGGGACAGAACGTCACCCCTCCACTTT. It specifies CATSRVRDRTSPLHF.

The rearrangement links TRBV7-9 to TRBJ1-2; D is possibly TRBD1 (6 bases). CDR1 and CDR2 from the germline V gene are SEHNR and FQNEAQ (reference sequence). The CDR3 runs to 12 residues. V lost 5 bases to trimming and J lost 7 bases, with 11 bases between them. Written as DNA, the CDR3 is TGTGCCAGCAGCCCCAGGGGCGTTGGCTACACCTTC. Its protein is CASSPRGVGYTF.

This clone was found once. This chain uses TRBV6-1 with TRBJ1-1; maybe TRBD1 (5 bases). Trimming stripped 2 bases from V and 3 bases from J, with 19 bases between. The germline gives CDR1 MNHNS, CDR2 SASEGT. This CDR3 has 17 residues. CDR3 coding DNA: TGTGCCAGCAGTGAAATTCGGGCAGGGTGGTTGGACACTGAAGCTTTCTTT. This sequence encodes CASSEIRAGWLDTEAFF.